The rows below give T cell receptor beta chains drawn from one sample of a study of metastatic and nonmetastatic thyroid tumors. TCRdb re-clonotyped the PCR reads via MiXCR. Among fewer than 100,000 clones listed, about 15% were seen once. Sequencing used blood. The receptors were gathered from a female donor with papillary thyroid cancer or a benign thyroid nodule (not recorded which). Some clones in this sample may be carry-over from other donors' samples. Both conserved end residues are part of each CDR3. Each record gives: J gene, D gene, V gene, CDR3 protein. The D gene is left open where the match is weak.

TRBJ1-6,.,TRBV6-5,CASSYSGRYNSPLHF
TRBJ1-1,.,TRBV12-3/TRBV12-4,CASILPGAGGTEPFF
TRBJ2-2,.,TRBV19,CASSIGGTAGELFF
TRBJ1-6,.,TRBV6-5,CASSYGGSPLHF
TRBJ2-3,.,TRBV5-4,CASSLGLEGGLGDTQYF
TRBJ2-2,.,TRBV12-3/TRBV12-4,CAIRPDTGQLFF
TRBJ2-1,.,TRBV5-6,CASSLGSEQFF
TRBJ2-7,.,TRBV6-2/TRBV6-3,CASSYTPVTSQQYF
TRBJ2-2,.,TRBV28,CASSFSQQAGPNTGELFF
TRBJ2-1,TRBD1,TRBV2,CATRDRGYLNNEQFF
TRBJ2-5,TRBD2,TRBV4-2,CASSQGTSGAGYQETQYF
TRBJ1-2,.,TRBV10-3,CAISESGDTCHNYGYTF
TRBJ1-5,TRBD1,TRBV27,CASSLAGGPNQPQHF
TRBJ1-5,.,TRBV19,CASSTSLGVDRPQHF
TRBJ1-2,.,TRBV6-6,CASSYRPGGLGGYTF
TRBJ2-2,TRBD1,TRBV6-2/TRBV6-3,CASRTGTEDAGELFF
TRBJ2-2,.,TRBV24-1,CATSVDAGELFF
TRBJ2-1,.,TRBV10-1,CASSDRNEQFF
TRBJ2-7,.,TRBV7-8,CASSLTWRPPEEQYF
TRBJ2-7,.,TRBV20-1,CSARDAGGSYEQYF
TRBJ2-3,TRBD2,TRBV7-3,CASSSQAGGRGDTQYF
TRBJ2-2,TRBD2,TRBV9,CASSLYSGSGTGELFF
TRBJ1-1,.,TRBV6-1,CASRSGSRAINTEAFF